A single sample is the source of the 26 T cell receptor beta chains below, sequenced in a study of T-cell memory formation after mild COVID-19. TCRdb processed the 5' RACE reads anew with MiXCR; each CDR3 protein has one entry. The sample holds 200,000 to 250,000 distinct CDR3 sequences, 15% to 19% seen once. The sample taken for sequencing was PBMCs or a T cell subset sorted from them (not recorded which). All receptors derive from an adult woman who had mild COVID-19 (a few samples of this study predate the infection). Cell type and time point are not known.

This chain connects TRBV12-3 or TRBV12-4 to TRBJ2-7; unclear D gene. Trimming removed 4 bases from V and 7 bases from J, with 14 bases in between. CDR3 length: 13 amino acids. The CDR3 coding sequence is TGTGCCAGCAGTTCTATTCCCATTCAGGAGCAGTACTTC. Translated: CASSSIPIQEQYF.

The genes are TRBV5-1 and TRBJ2-3, with D perhaps matching TRBD2 (6 bases). The germline V gene has CDR1 SGHRS and CDR2 YFSETQ. The CDR3 is 16 residues long. Between the trimmed V and J ends, which lost 4 bases and 3 bases, there was a span of 18 bases. CDR3 nucleotide sequence: TGCGCCAGCAGCCCTTGGGGATCGGGGGTTACAGATACGCAGTATTTT. This gives the protein CASSPWGSGVTDTQYF.

The chain joins TRBV7-9 to TRBJ2-7; possibly TRBD1 for D (6 bases). Germline lookup yields CDR1 SEHNR and CDR2 FQNEAQ (reference sequence). V was pared by 3 bases and J by 6 bases, with 15 bases between. The CDR3 runs to 14 residues. The CDR3 DNA reads as TGTGCCAGCAGCTTCCAGGGGACGGTAGGCGAGCAGTACTTC. It specifies CASSFQGTVGEQYF.

This clonotype has at least ten counts. V gene TRBV20-1 combines with J gene TRBJ2-7, with TRBD2 as a possible D gene (6 bases). The ends were cut back, 3 bases at V and 5 bases at J, with 26 bases in the middle. Germline loops: CDR1 DFQATT, CDR2 SNEGSKA (reference sequence). The CDR3 length is 17 residues. The CDR3 sequence is CSARVGGKTLTRDEQYF. CDR3 DNA: TGCAGTGCTAGGGTTGGGGGGAAGACTCTAACTAGGGACGAGCAGTACTTC.

The chain joins TRBV3-1 to TRBJ2-7; no firm D call. The CDR3 runs 13 residues. Germline loops: CDR1 LGHDT, CDR2 YNNKEL (reference sequence). V was clipped by 5 bases and J by 2 bases, with 10 bases between them. The CDR3 spells CASSVAPPYEQYF. The CDR3 nucleotides read TGTGCCAGCAGCGTCGCTCCTCCCTACGAGCAGTACTTC.

Regarding this clonotype: The junction departs from the called germline gene at one end, perhaps through a read error. The CDR3 DNA reads as TGTGCCAGCAGCTTACCCCCTAGCGGGGGGCTTCCGGTCTTC. Encoded protein: CASSLPPSGGLPVF. The chain employs TRBV7-2 and TRBJ2-1; 11 bases match TRBD2. This CDR3 contains 14 residues. Germline V gene data show CDR1 as SGHTA and CDR2 as FQGNSA.

In its sample, this clonotype was seen a few times. V is TRBV4-1 and J is TRBJ2-4; TRBD2 might be the D (6 bases). The CDR3 spans 17 residues. V lost 5 bases, J lost 1 base, and 18 bases lay in between. Germline CDR1 MGHRA, CDR2 YSYEKL. The DNA of the CDR3 is TGCGCCAGCAGCGTAGGAGGGGCGGGCAGTGCCAAAAACATTCAGTACTTC. Protein sequence: CASSVGGAGSAKNIQYF.

This clonotype was seen more than once but under ten times. This rearrangement joins TRBV20-1 to TRBJ1-2; 10 bases align to TRBD1. The CDR3 runs 15 residues. V was clipped by 2 bases and J by 4 bases; unmatched bases: 7. Germline V gene lookup returns CDR1 DFQATT and CDR2 SNEGSKA (reference sequence). This CDR3 is CSARRGQGTSYGYTF. The CDR3 nucleotides read TGCAGTGCTAGACGGGGACAGGGGACCTCCTATGGCTACACCTTC.

This clonotype was seen a handful of times. The genes are TRBV29-1 and TRBJ2-5; D may be TRBD2 (5 bases). The CDR3 runs to 15 residues. Germline assignment: CDR1 SQVTM and CDR2 ANQGSEA. The V gene lost 0 bases and the J gene lost 4 bases, with 15 bases spanning the gap. CDR3 residues: CSVEDLQTAGETQYF. The CDR3 DNA reads as TGCAGCGTTGAAGATCTTCAGACCGCGGGAGAGACCCAGTACTTC.

Details on this clonotype: The junction and the germline gene differ at one end; a read error may be behind it. V and J are TRBV19 and TRBJ2-5; D uncertain. Germline V lookup: CDR1 LNHDA, CDR2 SQIVND (reference sequence). The CDR3 runs to 12 residues. The CDR3, as DNA: TGTGCCAGTAGTGAGCGAGCCGGTCCAACTAACTTC. Residues: CASSERAGPTNF.

V gene TRBV29-1 combines with J gene TRBJ1-1; possibly TRBD1 for D (6 bases). Per the germline V gene, CDR1 is SQVTM and CDR2 is ANQGSEA. CDR3 length: 13 amino acids. The V end was cut by 4 bases, the J end by 7 bases, with 16 bases between. CDR3 protein: CSVVHGGPFEAFF. CDR3 DNA sequence: TGCAGCGTTGTTCACGGGGGGCCATTTGAAGCTTTCTTT.

This sequence joins TRBV20-1 and TRBJ2-5; 10 nucleotides match TRBD2. This CDR3 spans 13 amino acids. The trim removed 3 bases at V and 5 bases at J, leaving 3 bases unmatched. Germline loops: CDR1 DFQATT, CDR2 SNEGSKA (reference sequence). CDR3 bases: TGCAGTGCTAGCCTAGCGGGGGCGGAGACCCAGTACTTC. Translating it yields CSASLAGAETQYF.

The table lists this clonotype with a few counts. The chain is built from TRBV20-1 and TRBJ2-1; TRBD2 might be the D (6 bases). Germline assignment: CDR1 DFQATT and CDR2 SNEGSKA (reference sequence). Trimming took off 1 base at V and 0 bases at J, with 16 bases between the two ends. This CDR3 is built from 17 residues. Here the CDR3 DNA reads TGCAGTGCTAGAGTCGGACCGGGACTCCCCTCCTACAATGAGCAGTTCTTC. Translated, it gives CSARVGPGLPSYNEQFF.

The sample holds a few counts of this clonotype. This chain joins TRBV29-1 and TRBJ2-7, with 7 positions matching TRBD1. Germline V lookup: CDR1 SQVTM, CDR2 ANQGSEA. V lost 5 bases to trimming and J lost 0 bases; unmatched junction nucleotides: 4. The CDR3 totals 13 residues. CDR3 DNA: TGCAGCGTTCGACAGGGAAGCTCCTACGAGCAGTACTTC. Protein sequence: CSVRQGSSYEQYF.

The gene calls are TRBV5-1 and TRBJ1-1; the match to TRBD1 covers 8 bases. This CDR3 has 14 amino acids. CDR1 is SGHRS, CDR2 YFSETQ, per germline. Trimming at V came to 5 bases and at J to 4 bases, leaving 7 bases not matched to a gene. The chain's CDR3 is CASSYTGGSTEAFF. The CDR3 bases are TGCGCCAGCAGTTATACAGGGGGGAGCACTGAAGCTTTCTTT.

The chain couples TRBV29-1 to TRBJ2-2; D could derive from TRBD1 or TRBD2 (5 bases each). V was shortened by 8 bases and J by 0 bases, with 10 bases between the two germline ends. CDR3 length equals 13 residues. Germline V gene sequence: CDR1 SQVTM, CDR2 ANQGSEA. The CDR3: CSFSGPNTGELFF. CDR3 nucleotide sequence: TGCAGCTTCTCGGGACCGAACACCGGGGAGCTGTTTTTT.

This clonotype was observed a few times. The chain has TRBV7-9 and TRBJ2-1; no reliable D call. This CDR3 has 15 residues. CDR1 is SEHNR, CDR2 FQNEAQ, per germline (reference sequence). V was clipped by 6 bases and J by 8 bases, with 20 bases between them. DNA for the CDR3: TGTGCCAGCAGTCAAAACCCAGTAGGCAGTGATGAGCAGTTCTTC. As protein: CASSQNPVGSDEQFF.

The chain couples TRBV12-3 or TRBV12-4 to TRBJ2-3; D not resolved. V lost 3 bases and J 4 bases, leaving 14 bases between the germline ends. This CDR3 is 15 amino acids long. For the CDR3, the DNA is TGTGCCAGCAGTTTCGGGCAGGCGACGCCAGATACGCAGTATTTT. This codes for CASSFGQATPDTQYF.

This clonotype occurred a few times. The gene calls are TRBV5-6 and TRBJ2-7, with 13 bases aligning to TRBD2. Germline lookup yields CDR1 SGHDT and CDR2 YYEEEE. V lost 5 bases, J lost 0 bases, and 5 bases stayed unmatched. The CDR3 sequence is 16 residues long. The CDR3 DNA reads as TGTGCCAGCAGGCGGGGACTAGCGGGGCGCTCCTACGAGCAGTACTTC. This codes for CASRRGLAGRSYEQYF. Combining the CDR3 with reference TRBV5-6 and TRBJ2-7 gives the whole variable domain DAGVTQSPTHLIKTRGQQVTLRCSPKSGHDTVSWYQQALGQGPQFIFQYYEEEERQRGNFPDRFSGHQFPNYSSELNVNALLLGDSALYLCASRRGLAGRSYEQYFGPGTRLTVT.

The chain uses TRBV24-1 and TRBJ2-5, with D perhaps TRBD1 or TRBD2 (5 bases each). V lost 5 bases and J lost 1, with 10 bases in between. The V gene's germline CDR1 is KGHDR and CDR2 SFDVKD. The CDR3 is 14 amino acids. The CDR3 nucleotides read TGTGCCACCAGTGCGGGGCAGACCCAAGAGACCCAGTACTTC. It encodes CATSAGQTQETQYF.

The table lists this clonotype with a few counts. The junction departs from germline at one end; a sequencing error may be responsible. The V gene is TRBV11-2, the J gene TRBJ2-3; tentatively, D is TRBD2 (5 bases). CDR3 length equals 14 residues. The V gene's germline CDR1 is SGHAT and CDR2 FQNNGV. CDR3 sequence: CASSPERSTDMQYF. The CDR3 DNA is TGTGCCAGCAGCCCTGAGCGGTCCACAGATATGCAGTATTTT.

This clonotype was seen only a few times. J is TRBJ1-5 and V is TRBV12-3 or TRBV12-4; 8 nucleotides align to TRBD1. CDR3 size: 18 residues. V lost 6 bases and J lost 2; bases outside the gene matches: 15. The CDR3 spells CASSFSDRANIGNQPQHF. The CDR3 nucleotides are TGTGCCAGCAGCTTTTCGGACAGGGCCAATATTGGCAATCAGCCCCAGCATTTT.

This clonotype was found many times. This chain uses TRBV12-3 or TRBV12-4 with TRBJ2-1; D not resolved. Between the trimmed V and J ends, which lost 4 bases and 2 bases, there was a span of 9 bases. The CDR3 runs to 14 residues. The CDR3 loop is CASSSNNPYNEQFF. The DNA for the CDR3 is TGTGCCAGCAGTTCCAACAACCCCTACAATGAGCAGTTCTTC.

The chain employs TRBV15 and TRBJ2-5; D unresolved. Trimming removed 2 bases from V and 1 base from J, with 17 bases in between. The CDR3 contains 17 residues. Germline CDR1 and CDR2: LNHNV and YYDKDF (reference sequence). The CDR3 reads CATSRLGNPRGQETQYF. Here the CDR3 DNA reads TGTGCCACCAGCAGACTAGGCAATCCTCGAGGCCAAGAGACCCAGTACTTC.

This clonotype appeared a few times. DNA for the CDR3: TGCAGCGCATGGGGCAGAAGACAAGAGACCCAGTACTTC. Amino acids: CSAWGRRQETQYF. V usage is TRBV29-1 and J usage is TRBJ2-5, with a tentative D call TRBD1 (5 bases). CDR1 and CDR2 from the germline V gene are SQVTM and ANQGSEA. This CDR3 comprises 13 residues. Trimming removed 7 bases at V and 2 bases at J, with 14 bases between.

The chain combines TRBV12-3 or TRBV12-4 with TRBJ2-2, with a possible D match to TRBD1 (5 bases). Trimming cost V 4 bases and J 7 bases, with 13 bases left between them. CDR3 length equals 14 residues. The CDR3 is CASSWSDTGGELFF. DNA for the CDR3: TGTGCCAGCAGTTGGTCAGACACAGGCGGGGAGCTGTTTTTT.